These 25 T cell receptor beta chains were all obtained from the same sample, sequenced in a study of blood T cell repertoires in COVID-19. Libraries were prepared by immunoSEQ multiplex PCR; TCRdb keeps only in-frame clonotypes and omits some of them. The sample holds approximately 300,000 clones, 87% seen once. The sample taken for sequencing was PBMCs or T cells enriched from blood (not recorded which). These receptors came from a woman aged 25 to 45 who had recovered from COVID-19.

The V call is TRBV3-1 (or the pseudogene TRBV3-2), the J call TRBJ2-2; a weak D match, TRBD1 (5 bases). CDR3 size: 12 residues. Germline CDR1 reads LGHDT; CDR2 reads YNNKEL (reference sequence). V was cut by 3 bases and J by 8 bases, with 7 bases left in between. CDR3 nucleotides: TGTGCCAGCAGCCAGGGGCTTGGGGAGCTGTTTTTT. Amino acid sequence: CASSQGLGELFF.

The CDR3 protein is CSVRGGGSTEAFF. The CDR3 DNA reads TGCAGCGTTCGTGGGGGGGGATCGACTGAAGCTTTCTTT. The rearrangement joins TRBV29-1 to TRBJ1-1, with D possibly TRBD1 on 5 matching bases. CDR3 size: 13 residues. CDR1 and CDR2 from the germline V gene are SQVTM and ANQGSEA. V was pared by 5 bases and J by 5 bases, with 15 bases between.

The sample holds one count of this clone. The V gene is TRBV5-6, the J gene TRBJ1-4; a weak D match, TRBD1 (5 bases). V was clipped by 3 bases and J by 7 bases, with 13 bases between them. Looked up from germline, CDR1 is SGHDT and CDR2 is YYEEEE. The CDR3 spans 14 residues. The CDR3 DNA sequence: TGTGCCAGCAGCTCGCCCAGGGTCTCTGAAAAACTGTTTTTT. Residues: CASSSPRVSEKLFF.

CDR3 DNA: TGTGCCAGCAGCGCTTCCGGGACTAGCGTTTTCAATGAGCAGTTCTTC. Protein: CASSASGTSVFNEQFF. The J gene is TRBJ2-1, the V gene TRBV9; TRBD2 aligns across 10 bases. The CDR3 contains 16 residues. The germline CDR1 and CDR2 sequences are SGDLS and YYNGEE. The V gene end was trimmed by 3 bases and the J gene end by 6 bases; junction bases not matched to a gene: 9.

This clone came up once. The gene calls are TRBV2 and TRBJ1-5; 7 nucleotides line up with TRBD1. The germline CDR1 and CDR2 sequences are SNHLY and FYNNEI. The CDR3 totals 21 residues. V was pared by 5 bases and J by 5 bases, with 27 bases of the junction left unmatched. The CDR3 loop is CASSPLSDGLTGPFWDQPQHF. The CDR3 DNA follows: TGTGCCAGCAGTCCCTTGTCGGACGGTTTGACAGGGCCCTTTTGGGATCAGCCCCAGCATTTT.

This chain connects TRBV5-5 to TRBJ2-7, with D possibly matching TRBD2 (5 bases). CDR3 length: 14 residues. CDR1 SGHKS and CDR2 YYEKEE come from the germline V gene (reference sequence). The ends were cut back, 1 base at V and 4 bases at J, with 12 bases in the middle. The CDR3 region is CASSLFGVGYEQYF. CDR3 bases: TGTGCCAGCAGCTTGTTCGGGGTCGGGTACGAGCAGTACTTC.

The V gene is TRBV6-5, the J gene TRBJ2-3, with 8 bases matching TRBD1. CDR1 MNHEY and CDR2 SVGAGI come from the germline V gene. The ends lost 6 bases at V and 2 bases at J; junction bases unmatched: 7. The CDR3 length is 15 residues. The CDR3 spells CASRKGQGYTDTQYF. As DNA, the CDR3 is TGTGCCAGCAGGAAAGGACAGGGATACACAGATACGCAGTATTTT.

The chain couples TRBV2 to TRBJ2-3; perhaps TRBD2 as D (6 bases). Per germline, CDR1 SNHLY and CDR2 FYNNEI. CDR3 length equals 14 residues. V was clipped by 1 base and J by 7 bases, with 12 bases between them. Written as DNA, the CDR3 is TGTGCCAGCAGTGAAGTGGGACTGACGAATACGCAGTATTTT. Its protein is CASSEVGLTNTQYF. Looking up the rest from reference TRBV2 and TRBJ2-3 gives the full variable domain: EPEVTQTPSHQVTQMGQEVILRCVPISNHLYFYWYRQILGQKVEFLVSFYNNEISEKSEIFDDQFSVERPDGSNFTLKIRSTKLEDSAMYFCASSEVGLTNTQYFGPGTRLTVL.

The gene calls are TRBV19 and TRBJ2-3; a possible D gene is TRBD2 (7 bases). CDR1 is LNHDA and CDR2 is SQIVND in the germline V gene (reference sequence). CDR3 length equals 15 residues. V lost 8 bases and J lost 0, with 15 bases in between. The CDR3 protein is CASRSRGASTDTQYF. CDR3 DNA: TGTGCCAGTCGTTCACGGGGGGCCAGCACAGATACGCAGTATTTT.

The genes are TRBV5-1 and TRBJ1-1; D remains ambiguous. V lost 0 bases, J lost 2 bases, and 5 bases lay in between. The germline CDR1 and CDR2 sequences are SGHRS and YFSETQ. The CDR3 is made up of 13 amino acids. As DNA, the CDR3 is TGCGCCAGCAGCTTGGTTAGTAACACTGAAGCTTTCTTT. It yields the protein CASSLVSNTEAFF.

V usage is TRBV5-4 and J usage is TRBJ1-4; the match to TRBD1 covers 10 bases. The CDR3 is 16 residues long. CDR1 SGHNT and CDR2 YYREEE come from the germline V gene (reference sequence). The trim removed 2 bases at V and 3 bases at J, leaving 4 bases unmatched. CDR3 protein: CASSFRQGAANEKLFF. The CDR3 bases are TGTGCCAGCAGCTTCAGACAGGGGGCGGCTAATGAAAAACTGTTTTTT.

This clone was seen a single time. The J gene is TRBJ1-5, the V gene TRBV15; TRBD1 agrees at 7 bases. Germline loops: CDR1 LNHNV, CDR2 YYDKDF (reference sequence). With 1 base clipped from V and 6 bases from J, the junction kept 0 bases outside the gene matches. This CDR3 is 13 amino acids long. CDR3 DNA: TGTGCCACCAGCAGAGGGGACAGTCAGCCCCAGCATTTT. Protein: CATSRGDSQPQHF.

CDR3 in amino acids: CASSPRPPRGTEAFF. CDR3 nucleotide sequence: TGTGCCAGTAGTCCTCGACCTCCTAGGGGAACTGAAGCTTTCTTT. The chain combines TRBV19 with TRBJ1-1; possible D gene TRBD1, 5 bases. The germline V gene has CDR1 LNHDA and CDR2 SQIVND (reference sequence). CDR3 length equals 15 residues. The V end lost 5 bases, the J end lost 5 bases, and 18 bases lay between the germline ends.

This chain uses TRBV15 with TRBJ1-1, with a possible D match to TRBD1 (5 bases). The CDR3 sequence is 15 residues long. Trimming shortened V by 2 bases and J by 1 base, and 11 bases separated the two germline ends. Germline values: CDR1 LNHNV, CDR2 YYDKDF (reference sequence). As DNA, the CDR3 is TGTGCCACCAGCAGAAAGGACACTACGAACACTGAAGCTTTCTTT. Amino acids: CATSRKDTTNTEAFF.

This chain uses TRBV14 with TRBJ1-4; D may be TRBD1 (6 bases). CDR1 and CDR2 (germline): SGHDN, FVKESK. V shed 1 base and J shed 5 bases, with 11 bases lying between them. CDR3 length: 15 residues. The CDR3 loop is CASSQARGGNEKLFF. In DNA form, the CDR3 reads TGTGCCAGCAGCCAAGCACGCGGGGGCAATGAAAAACTGTTTTTT.

This chain connects TRBV5-4 to TRBJ1-2, with 9 bases aligning to TRBD1. V lost 4 bases and J lost 8; bases outside the gene matches: 3. This CDR3 is 12 amino acids long. Per germline, CDR1 SGHNT and CDR2 YYREEE (reference sequence). The CDR3 nucleotides are TGTGCCAGCAGCGGGACAGGGTTCGGCTACACCTTC. It yields the protein CASSGTGFGYTF.

The chain couples TRBV5-6 to TRBJ1-2; D is unclear. V dropped 0 bases and J dropped 2 bases, with 14 bases sitting between them. In germline, CDR1 is SGHDT, CDR2 YYEEEE. This CDR3 is 16 amino acids long. Here the CDR3 reads CASSLARSAKNYGYTF. In nucleotides, the CDR3 is TGTGCCAGCAGCTTGGCCAGGTCAGCTAAAAACTATGGCTACACCTTC. The variable domain in full, with the rest retrieved from reference TRBV5-6 and TRBJ1-2, is DAGVTQSPTHLIKTRGQQVTLRCSPKSGHDTVSWYQQALGQGPQFIFQYYEEEERQRGNFPDRFSGHQFPNYSSELNVNALLLGDSALYLCASSLARSAKNYGYTFGSGTRLTVV.

The J gene is TRBJ1-2, the V gene TRBV25-1; possible D gene TRBD1, 5 bases. The CDR3 is made up of 14 amino acids. V lost 6 bases and J lost 6, with 17 bases in between. Germline V gives CDR1 MGHDK, CDR2 SYGVNS. The CDR3 region has the DNA TGTGCCAGCAGGGAGACAACACAGGACCATGGCTACACCTTC. It is translated as CASRETTQDHGYTF.

In DNA, the CDR3 is TGTGCCAGCAAGGGACTGGGGGACGAGCAGTACTTC. It translates to CASKGLGDEQYF. J is TRBJ2-7 and V is TRBV6-5; possibly TRBD2 for D (6 bases). The CDR3 length is 12 residues. Germline CDR1 and CDR2: MNHEY and SVGAGI. V lost 7 bases and J lost 5, with 12 bases in between.

The chain couples TRBV7-9 to TRBJ1-2; TRBD1 might be the D (5 bases). CDR1 SEHNR and CDR2 FQNEAQ come from the germline V gene (reference sequence). Deletions cut 0 bases from V and 1 base from J, with 12 bases between. The CDR3 contains 16 residues. The CDR3 bases are TGTGCCAGCAGCTTAGCAAACGGGGGAGGTAACTATGGCTACACCTTC. This sequence encodes CASSLANGGGNYGYTF.

V usage is TRBV19 and J usage is TRBJ1-2; 7 nucleotides agree with TRBD1. Losses at the gene ends were 8 bases for V and 2 bases for J; bases not matched to a gene: 2. CDR1 is LNHDA, CDR2 SQIVND, per germline (reference sequence). This CDR3 comprises 12 residues. CDR3 DNA sequence: TGTGCCAGTCAGGACAGGAACTATGGCTACACCTTC. This gives the protein CASQDRNYGYTF.

V gene TRBV27 combines with J gene TRBJ1-1, with 8 bases that match TRBD1. V trimming: 5 bases; J trimming: 3 bases; junction bases outside the gene matches: 8. The CDR3 runs to 15 residues. Germline V gives CDR1 MNHEY, CDR2 SMNVEV (reference sequence). The CDR3 is CASSQQGGLDTEAFF. DNA of the CDR3: TGTGCCAGCAGTCAACAGGGGGGGTTGGACACTGAAGCTTTCTTT.

This sequence joins TRBV12-5 and TRBJ2-7, with a weak D call TRBD2 (5 bases). The CDR3 runs to 15 residues. Trimming left V 6 bases short and J 5 bases short, with 20 bases between. Germline assignment: CDR1 LGHNT and CDR2 FRNRAP. CDR3 DNA sequence: TGTGCTAGTGGACTCCCCGGGGTCTCCGGGGACGAGCAGTACTTC. Translated: CASGLPGVSGDEQYF.

V and J are TRBV19 and TRBJ1-1, with 8 bases lining up with TRBD1. CDR1 LNHDA and CDR2 SQIVND come from the germline V gene (reference sequence). The CDR3 consists of 16 residues. The junction had 12 bases not matched to a gene; V was cut back by 5 bases and J by 4 bases. CDR3 amino acids: CASSAAGGASPTEAFF. The CDR3 nucleotides read TGTGCCAGTAGTGCCGCAGGGGGCGCGAGTCCCACTGAAGCTTTCTTT.

The gene calls are TRBV6-5 and TRBJ1-3, with D hard to call. The germline V gene encodes CDR1 MNHEY and CDR2 SVGAGI. The ends were cut back, 0 bases at V and 0 bases at J, with 9 bases in the middle. The CDR3 consists of 16 residues. The chain's CDR3 is CASSYSGTVSGNTIYF. DNA of the CDR3: TGTGCCAGCAGTTACTCGGGCACGGTCTCTGGAAACACCATATATTTT.